A single sample is the source of the 7 T cell receptor beta chains below, sequenced in a study of T-cell memory formation after mild COVID-19. TCRdb ran MiXCR on the 5' RACE reads and lists one entry per CDR3 protein. This sample has 550,000 to 600,000 distinct CDR3 sequences, with 17% found just once. Sequencing was performed on PBMCs or a T cell subset sorted from them (not recorded which). The origin of the receptors is an adult woman who had mild COVID-19 (a few samples of this study predate the infection). Cell type and time point are not known.

This chain uses TRBV7-2 with TRBJ2-1, with 12 bases that match TRBD2. The V and J ends lost 4 bases and 6 bases, in that order; junction bases with no gene match: 10. This CDR3 comprises 17 residues. Germline CDR1 SGHTA, CDR2 FQGNSA. The chain's CDR3 is CASSSPYGLAGINEQFF. The CDR3 DNA reads TGTGCCAGCAGCTCCCCATACGGACTAGCGGGAATCAATGAGCAGTTCTTC.

J is TRBJ1-6 and V is TRBV12-3 or TRBV12-4, with 9 bases identical to TRBD1. V was pared by 7 bases and J by 7 bases, with 8 bases of the junction left unmatched. This CDR3 is 15 amino acids long. Here the CDR3 reads CASKPDRGENSPLHF. The CDR3 DNA is TGTGCCAGCAAACCAGACAGGGGGGAAAATTCACCCCTCCACTTT.

This clonotype was counted a few times. The rearrangement links TRBV29-1 to TRBJ2-1; TRBD2 aligns across 7 bases. Germline loops: CDR1 SQVTM, CDR2 ANQGSEA. The CDR3 length is 15 residues. Trimming took 1 base from V and 8 from J; bases not matched to a gene: 11. The CDR3 sequence: CSVEASGTRLDEQFF. The CDR3 DNA is TGCAGCGTTGAAGCCAGCGGGACCCGCCTTGATGAGCAGTTCTTC.

Only a few counts were recorded for this clonotype. The chain joins TRBV3-1 to TRBJ1-4, with D unclear. The CDR3 totals 13 residues. The V end lost 0 bases, the J end lost 8 bases, and 7 bases lay between the germline ends. The V gene's germline CDR1 is LGHDT and CDR2 YNNKEL (reference sequence). CDR3 in amino acids: CASSQELGEKLFF. CDR3 nucleotides: TGTGCCAGCAGCCAAGAATTGGGGGAAAAACTGTTTTTT. Supplemented by reference TRBV3-1 and TRBJ1-4, the full variable domain reads DTAVSQTPKYLVTQMGNDKSIKCEQNLGHDTMYWYKQDSKKFLKIMFSYNNKELIINETVPNRFSPKSPDKAHLNLHINSLELGDSAVYFCASSQELGEKLFFGSGTQLSVL.

This clonotype was counted a few times. CDR3 protein: CAWNSQAGVNTEAFF. The CDR3, as DNA: TGTGCCTGGAATTCCCAAGCGGGGGTGAACACTGAAGCTTTCTTT. The chain carries TRBV30 and TRBJ1-1; tentative D call: TRBD1 (5 bases). The CDR3 totals 15 residues. Deletions cut 4 bases from V and 0 bases from J, with 15 bases between. In germline, CDR1 is GTSNPN, CDR2 SVGIG (reference sequence).

This clonotype was detected a few times. The chain is built from TRBV20-1 and TRBJ2-3; D is possibly TRBD2 (5 bases). The CDR3 is 11 residues long. V dropped 6 bases and J dropped 9 bases, with 13 bases sitting between them. The germline V gene has CDR1 DFQATT and CDR2 SNEGSKA (reference sequence). In nucleotides, the CDR3 is TGCAGTGCGCATCGACTATCAACGCAGTATTTT. This gives the protein CSAHRLSTQYF.

This clonotype showed up many times. The V and J genes are TRBV7-9 and TRBJ2-1; D assignment may be TRBD1 or TRBD2 (5 bases each). Germline CDR1 and CDR2: SEHNR and FQNEAQ (reference sequence). CDR3 length equals 17 residues. V was pared by 1 base and J by 6 bases, with 19 bases between. DNA for the CDR3: TGTGCCAGCAGCTTAGTTTCCGGCGGGTTAGGGGCCAATGAGCAGTTCTTC. Residues: CASSLVSGGLGANEQFF. Combining the CDR3 with reference TRBV7-9 and TRBJ2-1 gives the whole variable domain DTGVSQNPRHKITKRGQNVTFRCDPISEHNRLYWYRQTLGQGPEFLTYFQNEAQLEKSRLLSDRFSAERPKGSFSTLEIQRTEQGDSAMYLCASSLVSGGLGANEQFFGPGTRLTVL.